One and the same sample provided the 27 T cell receptor beta chains below, sequenced in a study of blood T cells in healthy people across ages. A second PCR, run for about 6 to 11 cycles, used a sample-barcoded 5' primer plus a J-beta primer mix. TCRdb reprocessed the 5' RACE reads via MiXCR and lists one record per CDR3 protein. The repertoire includes 800,000 to 1,000,000 distinct CDR3 sequences, about 44% of them detected once, and under 15% sits in the top ten. Sequencing input: blood. The source is a man aged 30 to 39 in good health.

The genes are TRBV28 and TRBJ2-1, with D unclear. V lost 9 bases and J 3 bases, leaving 12 bases between the germline ends. Germline values: CDR1 MDHEN, CDR2 SYDVKM. There are 13 residues in the CDR3. Here the CDR3 reads CASRLTSYNEQFF. The CDR3 region has the DNA TGTGCCAGTCGACTGACGAGCTACAATGAGCAGTTCTTC.

The chain's CDR3 is CASSQELNRALDHNEQFF. CDR3 DNA: TGTGCCAGCAGCCAAGAACTAAACAGGGCCCTTGATCACAATGAGCAGTTCTTC. The genes are TRBV3-1 and TRBJ2-1; D is perhaps TRBD1 (6 bases). The germline CDR1 and CDR2 sequences are LGHDT and YNNKEL (reference sequence). The CDR3 has 18 residues. With 0 bases removed from V and 5 bases from J, the gap between germline ends came to 20 bases.

The chain uses TRBV4-1 and TRBJ2-4, with D maybe TRBD1 (6 bases). Gene TRBJ2-7 matches the end of the DNA better, so the J call may be wrong. The CDR3 spans 14 residues. Germline-derived CDR1 and CDR2 are MGHRA and YSYEKL. For the CDR3, the DNA is TGCGCCAGCAGCCCTCTCCAGGGGATCAACGAGCAGTACTTC. This sequence encodes CASSPLQGINEQYF.

The rearrangement uses TRBV29-1 and TRBJ1-2; 9 bases match TRBD1. The V segment lost 7 bases and the J segment 8 bases; nucleotides outside the gene matches: 8. The CDR3 length is 12 residues. CDR1 SQVTM and CDR2 ANQGSEA come from the germline V gene. The CDR3 protein is CSGGQGELGYTF. The CDR3 DNA is TGCAGCGGGGGACAGGGCGAGTTGGGCTACACCTTC.

V usage is TRBV10-3 and J usage is TRBJ2-3, with 9 bases aligning to TRBD2. Germline V gives CDR1 ENHRY, CDR2 SYGVKD. CDR3 size: 17 residues. V was clipped by 2 bases and J by 2 bases; unmatched bases: 8. The CDR3, as DNA: TGTGCCATCAGTGAGCTAGCGGGACGACTCGTCACAGATACGCAGTATTTT. This translates into CAISELAGRLVTDTQYF.

The chain carries TRBV20-1 and TRBJ2-3; D remains ambiguous. Germline CDR1 is DFQATT and CDR2 is SNEGSKA (reference sequence). V was cut by 3 bases and J by 5 bases, with 12 bases left in between. The CDR3 spans 13 residues. The CDR3 nucleotides read TGCAGTGCTAGTCGAACCCGCTTAGATACGCAGTATTTT. Protein: CSASRTRLDTQYF.

To note about this clonotype: Being one base from a much bigger clone, this may be a read error. This rearrangement joins TRBV10-2 to TRBJ2-7; D might be TRBD1 (5 bases). Gene TRBJ2-5 matches the end of the DNA better, so the J call may be wrong. This CDR3 has 11 residues. Germline loops: CDR1 WSHSY, CDR2 SAAADI. The CDR3 DNA reads TGCACCAGCATTCAGGGAGAGACCCAGTACTTC. This sequence encodes CTSIQGETQYF.

This clonotype was seen only a few times. J is TRBJ2-3 and V is TRBV5-1, with a weak D call TRBD2 (6 bases). Germline V gene lookup returns CDR1 SGHRS and CDR2 YFSETQ. CDR3 length equals 14 residues. With 4 bases removed from V and 4 bases from J, the gap between germline ends came to 13 bases. The CDR3 sequence: CASSDLATSDTQYF. The CDR3 DNA sequence: TGCGCCAGCAGCGACCTAGCGACTTCAGATACGCAGTATTTT.

The rearrangement joins TRBV3-1 to TRBJ2-3; TRBD2 agrees at 9 bases. Trimming removed 4 bases from V and 4 bases from J; junction bases left unmatched: 9. Germline CDR1 is LGHDT and CDR2 is YNNKEL (reference sequence). This CDR3 has 16 amino acids. CDR3 sequence (DNA): TGTGCCAGCAGCCGGAGCGGCGGGGGGGCGTCAGATACGCAGTATTTT. Translating it yields CASSRSGGGASDTQYF.

In its sample, this clonotype was seen a few times. The chain joins TRBV28 to TRBJ2-3; TRBD2 agrees at 7 bases. This CDR3 has 12 residues. In germline, CDR1 is MDHEN, CDR2 SYDVKM. The V segment lost 6 bases and the J segment 14 bases; nucleotides outside the gene matches: 11. The CDR3 sequence: CASSFLAVARYF. The CDR3 DNA is TGTGCCAGCAGCTTCCTAGCGGTCGCGAGGTATTTT.

The chain carries TRBV28 and TRBJ2-7, with unresolved D. CDR1 MDHEN and CDR2 SYDVKM come from the germline V gene. With 8 bases removed from V and 2 bases from J, the gap between germline ends came to 10 bases. The CDR3 sequence is 12 residues long. CDR3 in amino acids: CASGSWAYEQYF. The CDR3 DNA follows: TGTGCCAGCGGTTCATGGGCCTACGAGCAGTACTTC.

The gene calls are TRBV28 and TRBJ2-4; no clear D. This CDR3 region has 15 residues. V was shortened by 8 bases and J by 0 bases, with 14 bases between the two germline ends. CDR1 MDHEN and CDR2 SYDVKM come from the germline V gene. Here the CDR3 DNA reads TGTGCCAGCGGTCCAAAGACTCTAGCCAAAAACATTCAGTACTTC. This encodes CASGPKTLAKNIQYF.

This rearrangement joins TRBV6-1 to TRBJ2-7; D might be TRBD1 or TRBD2, each matching 5 bases. V was shortened by 4 bases and J by 0 bases, with 13 bases between the two germline ends. This CDR3 spans 15 amino acids. Looked up from germline, CDR1 is MNHNS and CDR2 is SASEGT. The CDR3 nucleotides are TGTGCCAGCAGTGGGGGGACCTTGGGCTCCTACGAGCAGTACTTC. As protein: CASSGGTLGSYEQYF.

This clonotype appeared a few times. The gene calls are TRBV20-1 and TRBJ2-3; D call uncertain. In germline, CDR1 is DFQATT, CDR2 SNEGSKA (reference sequence). The CDR3 has 15 residues. Trimming cost V 1 base and J 6 bases, with 17 bases left between them. CDR3 DNA: TGCAGTGCTAGAGGGATTAGCCCCCGCGGCGATACGCAGTATTTT. Its translation: CSARGISPRGDTQYF.

The chain has TRBV6-1 and TRBJ2-5; tentative D call: TRBD2 (5 bases). The DNA end is a closer match to TRBJ2-7, so the J assignment may be wrong. CDR1 is MNHNS, CDR2 SASEGT, per germline. CDR3 length equals 13 residues. The CDR3 DNA follows: TGTGCCAGCAGTGAAGGGGCAGCGGCCGAGCAGTACTTC. This gives the protein CASSEGAAAEQYF.

The chain combines TRBV4-3 with TRBJ1-2; 9 positions agree with TRBD1. V shed 0 bases, J shed 8 bases, and the junction held 7 bases outside the gene matches. CDR3 length: 15 residues. Germline V lookup: CDR1 LGHNA, CDR2 YSLEER. The CDR3 here is CASSQDRDRVGGYTF. CDR3 coding DNA: TGCGCCAGCAGCCAAGACCGGGACAGGGTTGGAGGCTACACCTTC.

Comment on this clonotype: This clone may be a read error of a much larger clone one base away. This chain links TRBV20-1 with TRBJ2-7; no clear D gene. CDR3 length: 10 amino acids. V shed 5 bases and J shed 3 bases, with 5 bases lying between them. Germline V gene sequence: CDR1 DFQATT, CDR2 SNEGSKA (reference sequence). Here the CDR3 DNA reads TGCAGTGCTGGAATCTACGAGCAGTACTTC. It is translated as CSAGIYEQYF.

The rearrangement links TRBV19 to TRBJ2-3; TRBD1 might be the D (7 bases). Germline assignment: CDR1 LNHDA and CDR2 SQIVND (reference sequence). V gave up 8 bases and J gave up 4 bases, with 13 bases separating them. CDR3 size: 13 residues. The CDR3 here is CASRQGLPDTQYF. The CDR3 bases are TGTGCCAGTCGACAGGGACTGCCAGATACGCAGTATTTT.

This chain links TRBV7-2 with TRBJ1-1; weak D call: TRBD1 (5 bases). Germline CDR1 and CDR2: SGHTA and FQGNSA. The ends were cut back, 0 bases at V and 10 bases at J, with 9 bases in the middle. The CDR3 length is 12 residues. CDR3 protein: CASSLARGAAFF. CDR3 in DNA: TGTGCCAGCAGCTTAGCGAGAGGGGCAGCTTTCTTT.

This clonotype was counted a few times. This chain joins TRBV28 and TRBJ2-7; D is unresolved. Trimming stripped 7 bases from V and 5 bases from J, with 18 bases between. This CDR3 contains 14 residues. Germline assignment: CDR1 MDHEN and CDR2 SYDVKM. The CDR3 reads CASTWVAQSNEQYF. As DNA, the CDR3 is TGTGCCAGCACCTGGGTGGCCCAAAGCAACGAGCAGTACTTC.

The genes are TRBV6-5 and TRBJ1-1; D uncertain. This CDR3 is built from 14 residues. Germline CDR1 and CDR2: MNHEY and SVGAGI. Trimming left V 6 bases short and J 4 bases short, with 15 bases between. The CDR3 sequence: CASSPNARFTEAFF. CDR3 nucleotides: TGTGCCAGCAGCCCAAACGCAAGATTCACTGAAGCTTTCTTT.

The rearrangement joins TRBV20-1 to TRBJ2-7, with TRBD1 identical over 10 bases. V lost 5 bases, J lost 1 base, and 5 bases stayed unmatched. Germline lookup yields CDR1 DFQATT and CDR2 SNEGSKA (reference sequence). This CDR3 spans 14 amino acids. Written as DNA, the CDR3 is TGCAGTGCTTCGGACAGGGGGAATTCCTACGAGCAGTACTTC. Its translation is CSASDRGNSYEQYF.

The V and J genes are TRBV12-3 or TRBV12-4 and TRBJ1-1; 8 bases are a match to TRBD1. V trimming: 6 bases; J trimming: 4 bases; junction bases outside the gene matches: 7. This CDR3 is built from 14 residues. The CDR3 region has the DNA TGTGCCAGCAGCAGACAGGGGCGGGGCACTGAAGCTTTCTTT. Its protein product is CASSRQGRGTEAFF.

The chain is built from TRBV29-1 and TRBJ1-5; TRBD1 might be the D (6 bases). The V and J ends lost 5 bases and 1 base respectively, with 6 bases between them. CDR1 is SQVTM and CDR2 is ANQGSEA in the germline V gene. This CDR3 is built from 12 residues. The CDR3 DNA sequence: TGCAGCGTTCAGGGGAGCAATCAGCCCCAGCATTTT. Translation: CSVQGSNQPQHF.

The sample holds a few counts of this clonotype. The rearrangement uses TRBV4-3 and TRBJ2-3; D tentatively reads TRBD1 or TRBD2 (6 bases each). V was shortened by 1 base and J by 3 bases, with 17 bases between the two germline ends. Germline CDR1 reads LGHNA; CDR2 reads YSLEER. The CDR3 is 17 amino acids. In nucleotides, the CDR3 is TGCGCCAGCAGCCAAGGCAACGGGGGCAGGCGAACAGATACGCAGTATTTT. This translates into CASSQGNGGRRTDTQYF.

The V and J genes are TRBV28 and TRBJ2-5, with 11 bases identical to TRBD2. This CDR3 contains 17 residues. CDR1 and CDR2 (germline): MDHEN, SYDVKM. V shed 1 base, J shed 8 bases, and the junction held 12 bases outside the gene matches. DNA of the CDR3: TGTGCCAGCAGTTTATCGGTTCAACAGACTAGCGGGAATACCCAGTACTTC. Protein product: CASSLSVQQTSGNTQYF.

This rearrangement joins TRBV9 to TRBJ2-1; 9 bases align to TRBD2. Germline CDR1 is SGDLS and CDR2 is YYNGEE. This CDR3 is built from 18 residues. Unmatched junction bases numbered 10, after V lost 0 bases and J lost 3 bases. The CDR3 DNA sequence: TGTGCCAGCAGCGTAGGTTCGGTCGGGCGGGGGGGCTACAATGAGCAGTTCTTC. Amino acid sequence: CASSVGSVGRGGYNEQFF.